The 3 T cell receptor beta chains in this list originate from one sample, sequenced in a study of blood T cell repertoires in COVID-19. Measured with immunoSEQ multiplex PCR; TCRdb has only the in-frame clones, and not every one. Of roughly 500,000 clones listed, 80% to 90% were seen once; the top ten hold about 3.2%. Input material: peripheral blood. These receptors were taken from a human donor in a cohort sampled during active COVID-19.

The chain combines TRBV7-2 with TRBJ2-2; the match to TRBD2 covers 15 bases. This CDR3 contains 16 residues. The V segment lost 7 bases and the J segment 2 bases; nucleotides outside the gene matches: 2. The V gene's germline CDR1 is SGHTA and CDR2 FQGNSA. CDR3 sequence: CASKGLAGGNTGELFF. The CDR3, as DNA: TGTGCCAGCAAGGGACTAGCGGGAGGAAACACCGGGGAGCTGTTTTTT.

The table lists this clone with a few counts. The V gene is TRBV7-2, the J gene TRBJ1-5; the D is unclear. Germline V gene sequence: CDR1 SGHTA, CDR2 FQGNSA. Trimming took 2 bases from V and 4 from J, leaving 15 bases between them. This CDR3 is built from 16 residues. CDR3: CASSLMYGQDNQPQHF. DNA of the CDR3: TGTGCCAGCAGCTTAATGTATGGGCAGGATAATCAGCCCCAGCATTTT. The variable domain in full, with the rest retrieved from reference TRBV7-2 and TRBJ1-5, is GAGVSQSPSNKVTEKGKDVELRCDPISGHTALYWYRQSLGQGLEFLIYFQGNSAPDKSGLPSDRFSAERTGGSVSTLTIQRTQQEDSAVYLCASSLMYGQDNQPQHFGDGTRLSIL.

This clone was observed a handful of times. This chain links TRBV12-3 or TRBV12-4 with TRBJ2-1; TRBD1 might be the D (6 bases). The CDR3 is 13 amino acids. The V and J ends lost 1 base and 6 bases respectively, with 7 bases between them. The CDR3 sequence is CASSLGTANEQFF. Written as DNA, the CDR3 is TGTGCCAGCAGTTTAGGGACAGCCAATGAGCAGTTCTTC.